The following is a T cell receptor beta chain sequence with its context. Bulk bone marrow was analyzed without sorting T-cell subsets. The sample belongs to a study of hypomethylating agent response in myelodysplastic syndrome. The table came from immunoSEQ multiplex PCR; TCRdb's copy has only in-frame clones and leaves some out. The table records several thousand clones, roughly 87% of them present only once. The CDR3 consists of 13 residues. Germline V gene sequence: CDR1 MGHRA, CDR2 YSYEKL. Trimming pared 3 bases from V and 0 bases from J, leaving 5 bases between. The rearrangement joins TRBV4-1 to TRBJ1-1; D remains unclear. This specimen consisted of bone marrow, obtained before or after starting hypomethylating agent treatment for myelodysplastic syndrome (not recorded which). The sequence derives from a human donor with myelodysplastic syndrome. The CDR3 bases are TGCGCCAGCAGCCAGGTAGTGAACACTGAAGCTTTCTTT. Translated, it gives CASSQVVNTEAFF.